This TCR beta chain was identified during a study of blood T cell repertoires in COVID-19. Study at large: T cells, B-cell-depleted T cells, or PBMCs provided the cDNA or gDNA that served as material.

This CDR3 is 13 amino acids long. Per the germline V gene, CDR1 is SGDLS and CDR2 is YYNGEE. V was trimmed by 9 bases and J by 4 bases, leaving 13 bases between them. Method: immunoSEQ multiplex PCR; TCRdb's copy keeps in-frame clones and lacks some. This table has under 450,000 clones, just over 90% appearing once. This clonotype was sampled from a woman aged 40 to 50 who had been exposed to COVID-19. The gene calls are TRBV9 and TRBJ1-4; possible D gene TRBD1, 6 bases. The sequencing input was PBMCs or T cells enriched from blood (not recorded which). This chain's CDR3 is CATSRGINEKLFF. Written as DNA, the CDR3 is TGTGCCACTAGTAGGGGGATTAATGAAAAACTGTTTTTT.